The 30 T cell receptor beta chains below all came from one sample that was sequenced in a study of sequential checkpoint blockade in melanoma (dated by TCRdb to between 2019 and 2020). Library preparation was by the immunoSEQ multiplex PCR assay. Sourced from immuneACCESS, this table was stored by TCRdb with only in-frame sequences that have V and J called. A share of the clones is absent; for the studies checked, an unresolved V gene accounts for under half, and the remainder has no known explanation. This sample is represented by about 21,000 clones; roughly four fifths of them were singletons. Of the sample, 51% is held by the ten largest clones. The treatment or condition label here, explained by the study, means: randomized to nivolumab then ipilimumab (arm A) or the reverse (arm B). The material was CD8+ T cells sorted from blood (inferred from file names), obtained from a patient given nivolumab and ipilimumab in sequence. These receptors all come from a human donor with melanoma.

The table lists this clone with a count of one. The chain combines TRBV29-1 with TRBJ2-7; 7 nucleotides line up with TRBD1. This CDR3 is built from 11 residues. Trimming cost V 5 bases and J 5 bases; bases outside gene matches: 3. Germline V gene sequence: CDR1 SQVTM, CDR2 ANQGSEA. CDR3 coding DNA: TGCAGCGTTCTCAGGGGGAACGAGCAGTACTTC. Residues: CSVLRGNEQYF.

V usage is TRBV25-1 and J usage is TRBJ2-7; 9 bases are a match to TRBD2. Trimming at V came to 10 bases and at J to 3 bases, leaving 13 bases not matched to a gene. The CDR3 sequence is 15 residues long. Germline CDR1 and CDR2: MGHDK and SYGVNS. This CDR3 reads CATRAGGLLFYEQYF. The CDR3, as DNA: TGTGCCACCCGAGCGGGGGGCCTATTATTCTACGAGCAGTACTTC.

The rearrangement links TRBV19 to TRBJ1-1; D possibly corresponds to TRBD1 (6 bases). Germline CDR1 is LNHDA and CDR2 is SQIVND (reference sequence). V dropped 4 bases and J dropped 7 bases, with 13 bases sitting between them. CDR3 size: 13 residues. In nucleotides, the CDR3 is TGTGCCAGTAGTACGGCGGGGGCCATTGAAGCTTTCTTT. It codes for CASSTAGAIEAFF.

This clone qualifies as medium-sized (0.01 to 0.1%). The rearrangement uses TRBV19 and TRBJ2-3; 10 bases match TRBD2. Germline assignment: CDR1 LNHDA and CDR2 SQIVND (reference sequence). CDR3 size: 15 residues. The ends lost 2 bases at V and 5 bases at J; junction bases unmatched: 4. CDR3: CASSITSGTLDTQYF. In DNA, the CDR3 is TGTGCCAGTAGTATAACTAGCGGGACCCTAGATACGCAGTATTTT. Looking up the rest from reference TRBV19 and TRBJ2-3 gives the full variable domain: DGGITQSPKYLFRKEGQNVTLSCEQNLNHDAMYWYRQDPGQGLRLIYYSQIVNDFQKGDIAEGYSVSREKKESFPLTVTSAQKNPTAFYLCASSITSGTLDTQYFGPGTRLTVL.

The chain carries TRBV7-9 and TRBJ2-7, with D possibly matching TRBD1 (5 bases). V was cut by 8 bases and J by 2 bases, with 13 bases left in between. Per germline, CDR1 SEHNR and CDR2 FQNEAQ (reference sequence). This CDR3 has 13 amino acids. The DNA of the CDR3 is TGTGCCAGCGGGGTTCAGGGAACCTACGAGCAGTACTTC. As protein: CASGVQGTYEQYF. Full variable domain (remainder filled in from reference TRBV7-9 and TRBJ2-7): DTGVSQNPRHKITKRGQNVTFRCDPISEHNRLYWYRQTLGQGPEFLTYFQNEAQLEKSRLLSDRFSAERPKGSFSTLEIQRTEQGDSAMYLCASGVQGTYEQYFGPGTRLTVT.

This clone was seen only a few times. The CDR3 DNA is TGTGCCAGCAGGGGGGCGGGGGACCGCAATGAGCAGTTCTTC. Translating gives CASRGAGDRNEQFF. J is TRBJ2-1 and V is TRBV28; D perhaps matches TRBD2 (7 bases). Trimming removed 6 bases from V and 6 bases from J, with 15 bases in between. The CDR3 is 14 residues long. Looked up from germline, CDR1 is MDHEN and CDR2 is SYDVKM.

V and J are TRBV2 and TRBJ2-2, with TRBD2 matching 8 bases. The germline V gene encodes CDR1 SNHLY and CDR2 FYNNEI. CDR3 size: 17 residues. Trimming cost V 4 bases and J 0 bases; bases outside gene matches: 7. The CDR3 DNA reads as TGTGCCAGCAGTGGTCTAGCGGGTTACGCGAACACCGGGGAGCTGTTTTTT. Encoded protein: CASSGLAGYANTGELFF.

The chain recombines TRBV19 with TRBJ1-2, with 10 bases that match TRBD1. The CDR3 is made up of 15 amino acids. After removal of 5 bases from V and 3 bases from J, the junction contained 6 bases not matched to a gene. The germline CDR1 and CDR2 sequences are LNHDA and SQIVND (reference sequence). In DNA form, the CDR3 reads TGTGCCAGTAGTCCCCGGGACAGGGGTGACTATGGCTACACCTTC. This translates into CASSPRDRGDYGYTF.

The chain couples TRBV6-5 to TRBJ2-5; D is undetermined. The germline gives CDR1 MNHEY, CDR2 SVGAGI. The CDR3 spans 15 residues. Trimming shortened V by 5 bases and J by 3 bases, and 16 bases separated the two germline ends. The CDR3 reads CASSPFPRREETQYF. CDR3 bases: TGTGCCAGCAGTCCCTTCCCCAGGCGCGAAGAGACCCAGTACTTC.

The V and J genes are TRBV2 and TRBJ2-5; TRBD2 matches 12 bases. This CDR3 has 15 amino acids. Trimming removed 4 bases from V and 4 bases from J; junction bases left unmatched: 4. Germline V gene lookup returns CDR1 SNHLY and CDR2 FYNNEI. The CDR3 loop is CASSATSGGLETQYF. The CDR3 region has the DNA TGTGCCAGCAGTGCAACTAGCGGGGGGTTAGAGACCCAGTACTTC.

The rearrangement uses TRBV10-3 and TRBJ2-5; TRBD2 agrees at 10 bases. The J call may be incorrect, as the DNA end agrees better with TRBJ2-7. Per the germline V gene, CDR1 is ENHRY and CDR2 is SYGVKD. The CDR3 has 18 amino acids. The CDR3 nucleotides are TGTGCCATCAGTAAGGGTGGGACAGCGGGGGGGCCCTCCTACGAGCAGTACTTC. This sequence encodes CAISKGGTAGGPSYEQYF.

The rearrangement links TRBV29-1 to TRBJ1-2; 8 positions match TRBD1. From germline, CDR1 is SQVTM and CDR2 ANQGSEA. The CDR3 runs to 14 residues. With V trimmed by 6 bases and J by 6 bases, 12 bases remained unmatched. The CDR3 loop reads CSVIDRGATHGYTF. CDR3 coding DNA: TGCAGCGTCATTGACAGGGGCGCTACCCATGGCTACACCTTC.

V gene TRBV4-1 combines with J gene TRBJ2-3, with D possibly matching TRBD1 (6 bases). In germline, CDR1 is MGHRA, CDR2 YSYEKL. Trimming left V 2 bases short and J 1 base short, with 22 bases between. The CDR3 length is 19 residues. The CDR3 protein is CASSQIPLETGFGTDTQYF. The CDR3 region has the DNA TGCGCCAGCAGCCAAATCCCTTTAGAAACAGGGTTCGGCACAGATACGCAGTATTTT.

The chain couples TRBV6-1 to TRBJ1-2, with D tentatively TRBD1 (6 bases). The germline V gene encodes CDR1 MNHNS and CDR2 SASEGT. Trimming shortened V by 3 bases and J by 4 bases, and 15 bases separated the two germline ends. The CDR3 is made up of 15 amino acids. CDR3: CASSDEGHLGYGYTF. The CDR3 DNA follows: TGTGCCAGCAGTGACGAGGGACACTTAGGCTATGGCTACACCTTC.

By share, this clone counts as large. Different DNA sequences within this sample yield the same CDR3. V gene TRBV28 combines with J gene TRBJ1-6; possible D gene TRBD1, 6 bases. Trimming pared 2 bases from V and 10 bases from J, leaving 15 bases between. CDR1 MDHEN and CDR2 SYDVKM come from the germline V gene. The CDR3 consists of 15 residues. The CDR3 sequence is CASSLRFSGESPLHF. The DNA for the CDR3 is TGTGCCAGCAGTTTACGATTTTCAGGGGAATCACCCCTCCACTTT. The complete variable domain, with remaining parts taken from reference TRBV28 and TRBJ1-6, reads DVKVTQSSRYLVKRTGEKVFLECVQDMDHENMFWYRQDPGLGLRLIYFSYDVKMKEKGDIPEGYSVSREKKERFSLILESASTNQTSMYLCASSLRFSGESPLHFGNGTRLTVT.

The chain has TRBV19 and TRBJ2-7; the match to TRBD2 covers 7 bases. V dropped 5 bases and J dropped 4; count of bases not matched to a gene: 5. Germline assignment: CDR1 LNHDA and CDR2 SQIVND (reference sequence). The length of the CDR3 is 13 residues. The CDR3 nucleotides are TGTGCCAGTAGTCCTAGCGGAGCTTACGAGCAGTACTTC. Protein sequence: CASSPSGAYEQYF.

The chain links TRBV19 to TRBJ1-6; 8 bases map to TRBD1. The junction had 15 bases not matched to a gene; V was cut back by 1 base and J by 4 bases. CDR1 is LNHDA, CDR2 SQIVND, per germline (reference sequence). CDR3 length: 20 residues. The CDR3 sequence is CASSIASGTGRPRYNSPLHF. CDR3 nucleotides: TGTGCCAGTAGTATAGCCTCCGGGACAGGCAGACCGAGGTATAATTCACCCCTCCACTTT.

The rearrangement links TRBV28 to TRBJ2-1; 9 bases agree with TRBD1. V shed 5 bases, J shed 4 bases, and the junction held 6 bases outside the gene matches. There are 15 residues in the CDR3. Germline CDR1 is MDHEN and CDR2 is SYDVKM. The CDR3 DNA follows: TGTGCCAGCAGTGGCCGGGACAGGGAATACAATGAGCAGTTCTTC. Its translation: CASSGRDREYNEQFF.

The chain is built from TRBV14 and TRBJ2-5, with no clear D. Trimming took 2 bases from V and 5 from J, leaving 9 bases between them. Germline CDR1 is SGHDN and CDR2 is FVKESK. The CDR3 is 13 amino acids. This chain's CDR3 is CASSQFMRETQYF. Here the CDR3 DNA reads TGTGCCAGCAGCCAATTTATGAGGGAGACCCAGTACTTC.

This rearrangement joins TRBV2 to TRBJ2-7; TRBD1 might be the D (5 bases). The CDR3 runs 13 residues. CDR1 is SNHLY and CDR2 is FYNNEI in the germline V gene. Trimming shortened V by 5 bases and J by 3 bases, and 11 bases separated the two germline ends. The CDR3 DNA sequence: TGTGCCAGCAGTCCGACAGCCAGCTACGAGCAGTACTTC. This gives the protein CASSPTASYEQYF.

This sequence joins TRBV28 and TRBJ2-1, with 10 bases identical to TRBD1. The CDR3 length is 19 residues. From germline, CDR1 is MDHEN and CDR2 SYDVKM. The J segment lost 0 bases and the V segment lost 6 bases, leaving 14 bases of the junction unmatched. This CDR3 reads CASSQPRDRGGSSYNEQFF. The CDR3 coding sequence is TGTGCCAGCAGCCAACCCCGGGACAGGGGTGGGAGCTCCTACAATGAGCAGTTCTTC.

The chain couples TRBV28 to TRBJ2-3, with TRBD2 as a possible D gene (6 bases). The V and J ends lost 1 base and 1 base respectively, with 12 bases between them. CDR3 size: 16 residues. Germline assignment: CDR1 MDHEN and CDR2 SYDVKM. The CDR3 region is CASSLFVAAGTDTQYF. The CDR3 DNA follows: TGTGCCAGCAGTTTATTTGTAGCGGCGGGCACAGATACGCAGTATTTT.

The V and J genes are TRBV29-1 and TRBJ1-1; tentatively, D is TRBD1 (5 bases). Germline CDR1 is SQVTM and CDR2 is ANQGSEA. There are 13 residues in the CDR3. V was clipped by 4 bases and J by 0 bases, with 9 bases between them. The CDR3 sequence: CSVGGGVNTEAFF. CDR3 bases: TGCAGCGTTGGGGGCGGTGTGAACACTGAAGCTTTCTTT.

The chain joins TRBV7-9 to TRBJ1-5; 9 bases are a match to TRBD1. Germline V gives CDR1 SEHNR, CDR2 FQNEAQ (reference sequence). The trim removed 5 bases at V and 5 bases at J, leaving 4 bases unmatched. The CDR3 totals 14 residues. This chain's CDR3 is CASSRQGVDQPQHF. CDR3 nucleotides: TGTGCCAGCAGCAGACAGGGGGTCGATCAGCCCCAGCATTTT.

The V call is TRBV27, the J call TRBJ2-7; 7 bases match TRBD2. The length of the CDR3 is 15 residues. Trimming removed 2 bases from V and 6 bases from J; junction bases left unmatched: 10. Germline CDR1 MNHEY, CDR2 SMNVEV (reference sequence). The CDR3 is CASSLRGGFQGEQYF. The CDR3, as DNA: TGTGCCAGCAGTTTAAGGGGAGGGTTTCAGGGCGAGCAGTACTTC.

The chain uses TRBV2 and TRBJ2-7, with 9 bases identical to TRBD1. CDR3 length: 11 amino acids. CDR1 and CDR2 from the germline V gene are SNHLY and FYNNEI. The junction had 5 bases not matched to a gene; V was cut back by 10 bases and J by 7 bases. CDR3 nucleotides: TGTGCCAAAGGGACAGGGATTGAGCAGTACTTC. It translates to CAKGTGIEQYF.

The CDR3 spells CVVGRGTEAFF. CDR3 DNA sequence: TGTGTAGTCGGGCGGGGGACTGAAGCTTTCTTT. The V call is TRBV7-8, the J call TRBJ1-1, with a possible D match to TRBD1 (5 bases). The CDR3 loop spans 11 amino acids. Per the germline V gene, CDR1 is SGHVS and CDR2 is FQNEAQ.

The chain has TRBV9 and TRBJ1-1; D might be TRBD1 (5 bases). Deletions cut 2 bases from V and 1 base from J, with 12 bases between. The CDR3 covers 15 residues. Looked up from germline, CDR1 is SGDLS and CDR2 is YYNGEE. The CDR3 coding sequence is TGTGCCAGCAGCGTCAGTAGGGGATCGAACACTGAAGCTTTCTTT. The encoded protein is CASSVSRGSNTEAFF.

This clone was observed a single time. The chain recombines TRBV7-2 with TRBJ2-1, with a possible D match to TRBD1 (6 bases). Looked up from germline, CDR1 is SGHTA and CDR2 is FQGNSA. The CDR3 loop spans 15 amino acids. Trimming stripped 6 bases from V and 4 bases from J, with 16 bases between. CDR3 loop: CASRPPGGLYNEQFF. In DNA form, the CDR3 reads TGTGCCAGCAGACCCCCTGGGGGCCTTTACAATGAGCAGTTCTTC.

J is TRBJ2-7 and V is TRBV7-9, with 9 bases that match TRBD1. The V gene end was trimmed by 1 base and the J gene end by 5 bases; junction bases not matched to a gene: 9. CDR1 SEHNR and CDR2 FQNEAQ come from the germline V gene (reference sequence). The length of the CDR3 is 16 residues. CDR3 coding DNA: TGTGCCAGCAGCTTAGTCCGGGACAGGGATTTCCACGAGCAGTACTTC. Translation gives CASSLVRDRDFHEQYF.